What follows describes a single T cell receptor (beta chain). Its antigen is not identified. MiXCR, run by TCRdb on the RT-PCR reads, gives a single entry per CDR3 protein. Of about 520,000 distinct CDR3 sequences in the sample, approximately 7.3% were seen once. V was pared by 5 bases and J by 4 bases, with 12 bases between. CDR3 length equals 14 residues. The source of the sample is a study of response to subunit inactivated influenza vaccine. Study results and caveats: Each seasonal flu vaccination may recruit only limited new T cells, authors suggested.

This specimen was PBMCs from blood, taken less than 30 months after vaccination. The TCR originated in a man in his fifties or sixties who received an inactivated influenza vaccine. The chain uses TRBV12-3 or TRBV12-4 and TRBJ2-1, with D possibly being TRBD1 (6 bases). CDR3 amino acids: CASSPGVLYNEQFF. CDR3 DNA sequence: TGTGCCAGCAGTCCAGGGGTCCTGTACAATGAGCAGTTCTTC.